This TCR beta chain was documented in a study of lymphopenia after photon versus proton radiotherapy. General observations from the study: Under photons, naive T cells and diversity fell while effector/memory populations rose. Oligoclonal CD8+ Temra expansion after nadir drove photon patients' diversity drop.

Some clones are missing from TCRdb's copy, which holds only in-frame ones; the method was immunoSEQ multiplex PCR. The sample has 12,000 or so clones; 89% are singletons. Germline V gene data show CDR1 as MNHNS and CDR2 as SASEGT. The CDR3 has 13 amino acids. V gave up 7 bases and J gave up 5 bases, with 14 bases separating them. Points on this clone: Its specificity is not known.

The starting material was peripheral blood, obtained from a patient treated with proton-based radiotherapy. The rearrangement links TRBV6-1 to TRBJ2-5, with D maybe TRBD2 (5 bases). This receptor was obtained from a man aged 55 to 69 with pancreatic cancer. The CDR3 loop reads CASNNLARETQYF. CDR3 in DNA: TGTGCCAGCAATAATCTAGCACGGGAGACCCAGTACTTC.